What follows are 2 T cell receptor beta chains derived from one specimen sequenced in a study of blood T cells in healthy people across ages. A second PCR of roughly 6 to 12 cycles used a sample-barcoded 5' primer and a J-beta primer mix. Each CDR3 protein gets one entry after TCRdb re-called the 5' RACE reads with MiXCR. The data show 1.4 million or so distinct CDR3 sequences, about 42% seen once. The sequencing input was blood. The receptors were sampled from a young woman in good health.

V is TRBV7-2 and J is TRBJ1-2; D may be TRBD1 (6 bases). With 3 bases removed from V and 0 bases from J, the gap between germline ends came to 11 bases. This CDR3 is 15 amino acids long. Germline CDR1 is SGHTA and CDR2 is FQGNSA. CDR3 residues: CASSLAGAANYGYTF. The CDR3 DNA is TGTGCCAGCAGCTTGGCAGGGGCAGCTAACTATGGCTACACCTTC.

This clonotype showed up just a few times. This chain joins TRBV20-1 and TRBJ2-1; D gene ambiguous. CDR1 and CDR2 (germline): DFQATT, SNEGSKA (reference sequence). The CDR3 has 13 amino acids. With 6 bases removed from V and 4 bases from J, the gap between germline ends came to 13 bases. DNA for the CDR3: TGCAGTGCCAGCCTTAGGGATTACAATGAGCAGTTCTTC. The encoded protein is CSASLRDYNEQFF.